These 8 T cell receptor beta chains came from one sample sequenced in a study of blood T cells in healthy people across ages. Alongside a J-beta primer mix, a sample-barcoded 5' primer served in a second PCR lasting 7 to 11 cycles. TCRdb redid the calling of the 5' RACE reads with MiXCR, one entry per CDR3 protein. The sample yields over a million distinct CDR3 sequences, about 45% seen once. The material sequenced was blood. The receptors were gathered from a woman aged 18-35 years in good health.

The chain links TRBV29-1 to TRBJ2-2; D remains unclear. The CDR3 runs to 13 residues. From germline, CDR1 is SQVTM and CDR2 ANQGSEA. V was trimmed by 1 base and J by 3 bases, leaving 6 bases between them. The CDR3 loop is CSVEGSDTGELFF. The DNA of the CDR3 is TGCAGCGTTGAAGGTTCGGACACCGGGGAGCTGTTTTTT.

This chain joins TRBV28 and TRBJ2-3; possibly TRBD2 for D (6 bases). The CDR3 consists of 12 residues. Germline assignment: CDR1 MDHEN and CDR2 SYDVKM. Trimming removed 6 bases at V and 6 bases at J, with 10 bases between. This chain's CDR3 is CASRPRGDTQYF. DNA of the CDR3: TGTGCCAGCAGGCCCCGGGGGGATACGCAGTATTTT.

The rearrangement links TRBV3-1 to TRBJ1-5, with 8 bases lining up with TRBD1. Losses at the gene ends were 10 bases for V and 4 bases for J; bases not matched to a gene: 6. Per the germline V gene, CDR1 is LGHDT and CDR2 is YNNKEL (reference sequence). This CDR3 contains 13 residues. In DNA form, the CDR3 reads TGTGCCAACACACGACAGGGGAATCAGCCCCAGCATTTT. Encoded protein: CANTRQGNQPQHF.

The V gene is TRBV5-6, the J gene TRBJ2-1; perhaps D is TRBD1 or TRBD2 (5 bases each). The end of the DNA is better explained by TRBJ2-7, so the J call may be wrong. Germline lookup yields CDR1 SGHDT and CDR2 YYEEEE. The CDR3 is 14 residues long. The CDR3 sequence is CASSLQRGSNEQYF. The CDR3, as DNA: TGTGCCAGCAGCTTGCAACGGGGCAGCAACGAGCAGTACTTC.

This clonotype has just a few counts. The chain is built from TRBV5-1 and TRBJ2-1; D is perhaps TRBD2 (6 bases). With 3 bases removed from V and 0 bases from J, the gap between germline ends came to 16 bases. Germline assignment: CDR1 SGHRS and CDR2 YFSETQ. This CDR3 is 17 amino acids long. The CDR3 loop is CASSYWGAGSSYNEQFF. In nucleotides, the CDR3 is TGCGCCAGCAGCTACTGGGGTGCGGGGAGCTCCTACAATGAGCAGTTCTTC. Supplemented by reference TRBV5-1 and TRBJ2-1, the full variable domain reads KAGVTQTPRYLIKTRGQQVTLSCSPISGHRSVSWYQQTPGQGLQFLFEYFSETQRNKGNFPGRFSGRQFSNSRSEMNVSTLELGDSALYLCASSYWGAGSSYNEQFFGPGTRLTVL.

J is TRBJ1-2 and V is TRBV5-4; D possibly corresponds to TRBD1 (6 bases). Trimming took off 2 bases at V and 5 bases at J, with 13 bases between the two ends. The germline V gene has CDR1 SGHNT and CDR2 YYREEE (reference sequence). This CDR3 is 14 amino acids long. CDR3 residues: CASSLGQTKYGYTF. The CDR3 nucleotides are TGTGCCAGCAGCTTAGGACAGACAAAGTATGGCTACACCTTC.

The DNA of the CDR3 is TGTGCCAGCAGTTACGGTCGGGAGCTGTTTTTT. This codes for CASSYGRELFF. The chain carries TRBV6-2 or TRBV6-3 and TRBJ2-2; D unresolved. The CDR3 covers 11 residues. Germline V gene data show CDR1 as MNHEY and CDR2 as SVGEGT. With 2 bases removed from V and 9 bases from J, the gap between germline ends came to 4 bases.

This CDR3 is CASRLSASGEGTQYF. In nucleotides, the CDR3 is TGTGCCAGCAGACTCTCAGCTAGCGGGGAAGGGACCCAGTACTTC. The chain combines TRBV12-3 or TRBV12-4 with TRBJ2-5; 9 bases fit TRBD2. This CDR3 has 15 residues. V was clipped by 6 bases and J by 7 bases; unmatched bases: 12.